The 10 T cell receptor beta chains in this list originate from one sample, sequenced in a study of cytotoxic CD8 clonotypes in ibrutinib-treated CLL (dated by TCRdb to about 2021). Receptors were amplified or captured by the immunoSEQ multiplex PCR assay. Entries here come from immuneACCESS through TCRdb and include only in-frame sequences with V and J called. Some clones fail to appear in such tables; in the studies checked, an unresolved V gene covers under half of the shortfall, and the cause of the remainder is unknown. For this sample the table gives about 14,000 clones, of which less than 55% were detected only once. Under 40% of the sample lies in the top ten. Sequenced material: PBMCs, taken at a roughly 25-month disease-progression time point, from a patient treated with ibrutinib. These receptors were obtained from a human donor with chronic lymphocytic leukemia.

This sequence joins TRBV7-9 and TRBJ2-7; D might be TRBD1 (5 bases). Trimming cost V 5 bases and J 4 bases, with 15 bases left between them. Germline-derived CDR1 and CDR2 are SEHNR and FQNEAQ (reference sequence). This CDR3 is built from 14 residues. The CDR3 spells CASSRQGGTYEQYF. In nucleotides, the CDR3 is TGTGCCAGCAGCCGGCAGGGTGGCACGTACGAGCAGTACTTC.

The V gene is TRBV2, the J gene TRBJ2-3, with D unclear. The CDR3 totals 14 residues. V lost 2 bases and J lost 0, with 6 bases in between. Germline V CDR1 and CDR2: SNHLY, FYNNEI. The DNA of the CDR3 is TGTGCCAGCAGTGAAAGAATTAGCACAGATACGCAGTATTTT. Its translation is CASSERISTDTQYF.

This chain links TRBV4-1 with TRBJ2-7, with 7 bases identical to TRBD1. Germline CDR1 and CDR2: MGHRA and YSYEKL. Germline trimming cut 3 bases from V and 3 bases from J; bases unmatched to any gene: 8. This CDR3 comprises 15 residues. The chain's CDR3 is CASSQGRQGRYEQYF. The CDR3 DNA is TGCGCCAGCAGCCAGGGGAGACAGGGACGCTACGAGCAGTACTTC.

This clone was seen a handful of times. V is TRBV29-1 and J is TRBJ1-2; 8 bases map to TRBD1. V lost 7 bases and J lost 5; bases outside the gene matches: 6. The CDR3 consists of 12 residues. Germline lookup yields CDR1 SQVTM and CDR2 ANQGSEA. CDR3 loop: CSAGQGGYGYTF. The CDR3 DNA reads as TGCAGCGCCGGACAGGGAGGGTATGGCTACACCTTC.

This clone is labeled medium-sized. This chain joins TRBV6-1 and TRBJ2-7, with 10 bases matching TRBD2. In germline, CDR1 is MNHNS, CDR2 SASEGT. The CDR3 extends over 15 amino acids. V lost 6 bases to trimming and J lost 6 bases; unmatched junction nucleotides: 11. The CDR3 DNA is TGTGCCAGCAGGACAAATAGCGGGGGGAAGGGCGAGCAGTACTTC. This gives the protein CASRTNSGGKGEQYF.

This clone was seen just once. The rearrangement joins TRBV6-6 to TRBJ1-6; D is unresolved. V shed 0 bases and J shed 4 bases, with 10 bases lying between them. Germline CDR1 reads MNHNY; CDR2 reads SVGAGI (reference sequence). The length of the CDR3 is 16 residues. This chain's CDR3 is CASSYSTMTYNSPLHF. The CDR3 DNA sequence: TGTGCCAGCAGTTACTCGACAATGACTTATAATTCACCCCTCCACTTT.

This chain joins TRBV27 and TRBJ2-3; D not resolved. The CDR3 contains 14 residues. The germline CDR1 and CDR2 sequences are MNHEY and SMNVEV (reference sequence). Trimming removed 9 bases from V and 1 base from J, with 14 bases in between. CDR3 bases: TGTGCCAGTAGAGTACAGTACCGCACAGATACGCAGTATTTT. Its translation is CASRVQYRTDTQYF.

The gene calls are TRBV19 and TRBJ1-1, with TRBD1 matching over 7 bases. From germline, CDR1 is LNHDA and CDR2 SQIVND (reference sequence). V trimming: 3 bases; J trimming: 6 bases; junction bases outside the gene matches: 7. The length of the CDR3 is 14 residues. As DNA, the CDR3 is TGTGCCAGTAGTATTAGACAGGGTACCGCTGAAGCTTTCTTT. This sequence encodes CASSIRQGTAEAFF.

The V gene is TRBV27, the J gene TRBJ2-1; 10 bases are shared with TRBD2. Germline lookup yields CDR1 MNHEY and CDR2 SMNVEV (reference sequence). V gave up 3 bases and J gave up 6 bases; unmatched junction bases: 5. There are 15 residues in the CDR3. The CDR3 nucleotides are TGTGCCAGCAGTTTCGAGCGGGGGGGCCGCAATGAGCAGTTCTTC. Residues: CASSFERGGRNEQFF.

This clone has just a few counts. CDR3 nucleotide sequence: TGTGCCAGCAGTAAAAAGGTTTTAGACGAGCAGTACTTC. The encoded protein is CASSKKVLDEQYF. This chain links TRBV6-6 with TRBJ2-7; D gene unclear. There are 13 residues in the CDR3. CDR1 is MNHNY, CDR2 SVGAGI, per germline (reference sequence). Trimming took off 5 bases at V and 5 bases at J, with 13 bases between the two ends.